A selection of T cell receptor beta chains follows, all from one sample in a study of CD8 T cells in Susac syndrome. MiXCR, applied by TCRdb to the immunoSEQ multiplex PCR reads, yields one record per CDR3 protein. The table records about 180,000 distinct CDR3 sequences, 85% to 95% of them present only once. The material sequenced was CD4+ T cells from PBMCs. The receptors were sampled from a human donor with Susac syndrome. Each CDR3 is given with its conserved first and last residue.

>TRBV24-1|TRBJ2-1
CATSAGTPYNEQFF
>TRBV9|TRBJ2-7
CASSSGLSAYEQYF
>TRBV29-1|TRBJ1-2
CSVESQFDGYTF
>TRBV20-1|TRBJ2-5
CSASQLGETQYF
>TRBV18|TRBJ2-5
CASFRGEETQYF
>TRBV20-1|TRBJ1-5
CSAGSGTGFNQPQHF
>TRBV29-1|TRBJ1-1
CSVEKGTGHVEAFF
>TRBV29-1|TRBJ2-5
CSVWTTQETQYF
>TRBV15|TRBJ2-7
CATSSRLTYEQYF
>TRBV11-2|TRBJ2-7
CASSWDRAYEQYF
>TRBV18|TRBJ1-1
CASSPTGVNTEAFF
>TRBV7-2|TRBJ1-2
CASSLAWSGNYGYTF
>TRBV28|TRBJ2-1
CASISLGTSGRGEQFF
>TRBV25-1|TRBJ2-2
CASSGNLAGELFF
>TRBV11-2|TRBJ2-7
CASSLGNYEQYF
>TRBV20-1|TRBJ2-4
CSAGPSGRNIQYF
>TRBV20-1|TRBJ2-3
CSAGTGTDTQYF
>TRBV5-1|TRBJ1-2
CASTFLGGADYTF
>TRBV5-6|TRBJ2-1
CASSTLAGDDEQFF
>TRBV20-1|TRBJ2-3
CSAVGAGTDTQYF
>TRBV9|TRBJ1-1
CASSVGSGIFAEAFF
>TRBV20-1|TRBJ2-7
CSAVDRGEQYF
>TRBV27|TRBJ2-1
CASTLAGARYNEQFF
>TRBV7-3|TRBJ1-3
CASSLTGYGNTIYF
>TRBV4-3|TRBJ2-5
CASSQGQGPETQYF
>TRBV12-3/TRBV12-4|TRBJ1-6
CASRADSSYNSPLHF
>TRBV29-1|TRBJ1-1
CSVEVHRVMNTEAFF
>TRBV30|TRBJ1-2
CAWRKVLPNYGYTF
>TRBV6-1|TRBJ2-2
CASSKGAARTNTGELFF
>TRBV14|TRBJ2-1
CASSGERTNYNEQFF
>TRBV3-1|TRBJ2-5
CASSPMQETQYF
>TRBV30|TRBJ1-1
CAWSGGLTEAFF
>TRBV20-1|TRBJ1-5
CSARGQGNQPQHF
>TRBV20-1|TRBJ2-1
CSARDERSGSGDEQFF
>TRBV7-2|TRBJ2-5
CASSSLAVGQTQYF
>TRBV7-9|TRBJ2-7
CASSLALTGQGGAYF
>TRBV18|TRBJ1-4
CASSPPTGTREKLFF
>TRBV19|TRBJ2-7
CASSIEDEQYF
>TRBV14|TRBJ1-4
CASSQERGPNEKLFF
>TRBV20-1|TRBJ2-3
CSARGVLAGLTDTQYF
>TRBV5-1|TRBJ1-1
CASSVVWGLNTEAFF
>TRBV30|TRBJ2-3
CAWTRGRGGTDTQYF
>TRBV28|TRBJ1-2
CASSFNREAYGYTF
>TRBV11-1|TRBJ2-7
CASSLGQPLYYEQYF